These T cell receptor beta chains were read from a single sample in a study of T cell changes during pregnancy in multiple sclerosis. Here immunoSEQ multiplex PCR was the method, and the copy in TCRdb shows in-frame clones only, minus some. The table records more than 50,000 clones, about 88% of them present only once. The specimen was peripheral blood, collected in the first trimester of pregnancy. The receptors shown here come from a female donor in good health, enrolled as a control in a pregnancy study. CDR3s leave out the opening cysteine and the closing phenylalanine or tryptophan. A D gene is named only where the DNA matches it firmly. A clone size is listed for some rows: how often the clone was seen (once, few, many), or a class if it is expanded.

D gene | V gene | clone size | CDR3 protein
- | TRBV7-6 | - | ASSLSPGPHRETQY
TRBD2 | TRBV5-4 | once | ASSLGGGETQY
- | TRBV19 | - | ASSYSGSRYSYNEQF
- | TRBV9 | - | ASSVPGSNTQY
- | TRBV5-1 | - | ASSLGLQKQETQY
TRBD2 | TRBV19 | - | ASSPWTSGRHIGTQY
TRBD1 | TRBV29-1 | - | SQHRMDRPSYGYT
- | TRBV14 | once | ASSHTYEQY
- | TRBV5-1 | - | ASSLSPTAVEAF
- | TRBV27 | - | ASSLGYNEQF